These 22 T cell receptor beta chains came from one sample sequenced in a study of neurological immune-mediated disorders. Using its own MiXCR run on the 5' RACE reads, TCRdb lists one record per CDR3 protein. This table has under 80,000 distinct CDR3 sequences, roughly an eighth appearing once. Input material: PBMCs. These receptors all come from a woman aged 50 to 65 in good health.

This clonotype was seen at least ten times. The V call is TRBV5-1, the J call TRBJ2-5, with TRBD1 identical over 7 bases. Unmatched junction bases numbered 16, after V lost 8 bases and J lost 3 bases. The CDR3 runs 16 residues. Germline V gene data show CDR1 as SGHRS and CDR2 as YFSETQ. In DNA, the CDR3 is TGCGCCAGTCCCACCGGGGACAGCAGCGAGGAAGAGACCCAGTACTTC. Translation gives CASPTGDSSEEETQYF.

This clonotype was detected many times. The gene calls are TRBV7-2 and TRBJ2-1; 7 positions match TRBD2. V lost 1 base and J lost 2; bases outside the gene matches: 5. The CDR3 is made up of 16 amino acids. Germline V gene lookup returns CDR1 SGHTA and CDR2 FQGNSA. The CDR3 region is CASSLGSGETYNEQFF. DNA for the CDR3: TGTGCCAGCAGCTTAGGGAGCGGGGAAACCTACAATGAGCAGTTCTTC. Full variable domain (outside the CDR3, taken from reference TRBV7-2 and TRBJ2-1): GAGVSQSPSNKVTEKGKDVELRCDPISGHTALYWYRQSLGQGLEFLIYFQGNSAPDKSGLPSDRFSAERTGGSVSTLTIQRTQQEDSAVYLCASSLGSGETYNEQFFGPGTRLTVL.

This clonotype was seen at least ten times. The chain joins TRBV7-2 to TRBJ2-1, with a weak D call TRBD2 (7 bases). V gave up 5 bases and J gave up 5 bases, with 22 bases separating them. This CDR3 is built from 17 residues. The germline gives CDR1 SGHTA, CDR2 FQGNSA. DNA for the CDR3: TGTGCCAGCAGCCCCGAAGGTGGGGGGGCCGGAAACAATGAGCAGTTCTTC. Translated: CASSPEGGGAGNNEQFF.

The V and J genes are TRBV18 and TRBJ1-1; D not resolved. The V gene's germline CDR1 is KGHSH and CDR2 LQKENI. V lost 0 bases and J lost 1, with 9 bases in between. The CDR3 is 15 residues long. Here the CDR3 DNA reads TGTGCCAGCTCACCACCCGACGGACCGAACACTGAAGCTTTCTTT. It encodes CASSPPDGPNTEAFF.

The V and J genes are TRBV6-2 or TRBV6-3 and TRBJ2-2; 12 bases agree with TRBD2. J gave up 6 bases and V 10 bases, and 15 bases lay outside the gene matches. CDR1 and CDR2 from the germline V gene are MNHEY and SVGEGT. CDR3 length: 17 residues. The CDR3, as DNA: TGTGCCAACAGCCGATACGGGACTAGCGGGCCCCCCGGGGAGCTGTTTTTT. It codes for CANSRYGTSGPPGELFF.

This clonotype was observed at least ten times. The V call is TRBV6-5, the J call TRBJ1-1; D is perhaps TRBD1 (5 bases). CDR1 and CDR2 (germline): MNHEY, SVGAGI. Between the trimmed V and J ends, which lost 5 bases and 11 bases, there was a span of 12 bases. The CDR3 runs to 11 residues. For the CDR3, the DNA is TGTGCCAGCAGTCGGAGGGGCACGGCTTTCTTT. Translating it yields CASSRRGTAFF.

In its sample, this clonotype was seen many times. V gene TRBV7-2 combines with J gene TRBJ1-5; D gene uncertain. V was pared by 6 bases and J by 1 base, with 10 bases between. CDR1 is SGHTA and CDR2 is FQGNSA in the germline V gene. The CDR3 spans 14 residues. The CDR3 protein is CASSPRMSNQPQHF. In nucleotides, the CDR3 is TGTGCCAGCAGTCCCCGGATGAGCAATCAGCCCCAGCATTTT.

This clonotype was seen at least ten times. This sequence joins TRBV3-1 and TRBJ2-1, with unresolved D. The CDR3 has 13 residues. The V end lost 4 bases, the J end lost 6 bases, and 10 bases lay between the germline ends. Germline V gene data show CDR1 as LGHDT and CDR2 as YNNKEL (reference sequence). The chain's CDR3 is CASSRTLTNEQFF. The CDR3, as DNA: TGTGCCAGCAGCCGGACCCTTACCAATGAGCAGTTCTTC.

J is TRBJ2-7 and V is TRBV5-1, with TRBD1 identical over 7 bases. The V gene end was trimmed by 1 base and the J gene end by 3 bases; junction bases not matched to a gene: 4. In germline, CDR1 is SGHRS, CDR2 YFSETQ. The length of the CDR3 is 14 residues. The CDR3 nucleotides are TGCGCCAGCAGCTTGCCAGGGGGTATCTACGAGCAGTACTTC. Its protein product is CASSLPGGIYEQYF.

This clonotype has a count of ten or more. The rearrangement joins TRBV5-6 to TRBJ1-6; 7 nucleotides match TRBD1. The CDR3 has 14 residues. The junction had 7 bases not matched to a gene; V was cut back by 3 bases and J by 10 bases. Germline V gene data show CDR1 as SGHDT and CDR2 as YYEEEE. This CDR3 is CASSSRQGMSPLHF. The CDR3 DNA follows: TGTGCCAGCAGCTCGAGACAGGGCATGTCACCCCTCCACTTT.

This clonotype was counted many times. This chain's CDR3 is CASTSLDYEQYF. CDR3 bases: TGTGCCAGCACCTCTTTGGACTACGAGCAGTACTTC. The chain combines TRBV6-2 or TRBV6-3 with TRBJ2-7; no definite D call. Trimming cost V 7 bases and J 3 bases, with 10 bases left between them. In germline, CDR1 is MNHEY, CDR2 SVGEGT. The length of the CDR3 is 12 residues.

This clonotype occurred many times. This chain links TRBV14 with TRBJ1-6; no clear D. Per the germline V gene, CDR1 is SGHDN and CDR2 is FVKESK. V lost 4 bases and J 4 bases, leaving 14 bases between the germline ends. This CDR3 has 16 residues. Here the CDR3 DNA reads TGTGCCAGCAGCCGGTTAACGACCAGATATAATTCACCCCTCCACTTT. Translating gives CASSRLTTRYNSPLHF.

The table lists this clonotype with many counts. The junction does not match germline at one end; this may be a read error. The chain couples TRBV28 to TRBJ1-5; D call uncertain. The CDR3 consists of 12 residues. Per germline, CDR1 MDHEN and CDR2 SYDVKM. The CDR3 loop reads CVSKELNQPQHF. DNA of the CDR3: TGTGTCAGCAAGGAGTTGAATCAGCCCCAGCATTTT. Complete variable domain (other parts from reference TRBV28 and TRBJ1-5): DVKVTQSSRYLVKRTGEKVFLECVQDMDHENMFWYRQDPGLGLRLIYFSYDVKMKEKGDIPEGYSVSREKKERFSLILESASTNQTSMYLCVSKELNQPQHFGDGTRLSIL.

This clonotype was observed many times. V is TRBV24-1 and J is TRBJ1-3; a possible D gene is TRBD1 (5 bases). The CDR3 extends over 14 amino acids. The V gene's germline CDR1 is KGHDR and CDR2 SFDVKD. Trimming cost V 9 bases and J 2 bases, with 13 bases left between them. The CDR3 nucleotides are TGTGCCACCTCAGGGAAGGAAGCTGGAAACACCATATATTTT. Residues: CATSGKEAGNTIYF.

This clonotype was detected ten times or more. This chain links TRBV6-6 with TRBJ1-5; D possibly corresponds to TRBD1 (6 bases). V was cut by 8 bases and J by 7 bases, with 15 bases left in between. CDR3 size: 13 residues. CDR1 and CDR2 from the germline V gene are MNHNY and SVGAGI (reference sequence). CDR3 sequence (DNA): TGTGCCAGCTCGGAAGGGGGGTCCCAGCCCCAGCATTTT. Translated, it gives CASSEGGSQPQHF.

As for this clonotype: This may come from a read error, since a much larger clone is one base off. This chain links TRBV29-1 with TRBJ2-7; possibly TRBD1 or TRBD2 for D (6 bases each). The V gene's germline CDR1 is SQVTM and CDR2 ANQGSEA. This CDR3 spans 13 amino acids. V was cut by 7 bases and J by 3 bases, with 16 bases left in between. The CDR3, as DNA: TGCAGCGGACTGCGGGAACAGGGCTACGAGCAGTACTTC. Translated, it gives CSGLREQGYEQYF.

This clonotype has ten or more counts. Here the CDR3 DNA reads TGTGCCAAGCTAAGCGGGAGGGACTACAATGAGCAGTTCTTC. This translates into CAKLSGRDYNEQFF. The V call is TRBV2, the J call TRBJ2-1; 10 nucleotides line up with TRBD2. The germline CDR1 and CDR2 sequences are SNHLY and FYNNEI. The CDR3 loop spans 14 amino acids. V gave up 10 bases and J gave up 3 bases; unmatched junction bases: 6.

This clonotype was picked up many times. This chain connects TRBV5-1 to TRBJ2-1; D might be TRBD1 (6 bases). The CDR3 is 15 amino acids. CDR1 is SGHRS, CDR2 YFSETQ, per germline. V was trimmed by 2 bases and J by 5 bases, leaving 14 bases between them. Here the CDR3 DNA reads TGCGCCAGCAGCTTACAGGGTACCCCTAACAATGAGCAGTTCTTC. This gives the protein CASSLQGTPNNEQFF. Drawing the rest from reference TRBV5-1 and TRBJ2-1, the complete variable domain is KAGVTQTPRYLIKTRGQQVTLSCSPISGHRSVSWYQQTPGQGLQFLFEYFSETQRNKGNFPGRFSGRQFSNSRSEMNVSTLELGDSALYLCASSLQGTPNNEQFFGPGTRLTVL.

This clonotype was recorded at least ten times. The chain couples TRBV20-1 to TRBJ2-6; D ambiguous. Germline assignment: CDR1 DFQATT and CDR2 SNEGSKA (reference sequence). The CDR3 length is 18 residues. Trimming stripped 0 bases from V and 0 bases from J, with 15 bases between. The chain's CDR3 is CSARDRVGSYSGANVLTF. The CDR3 region has the DNA TGCAGTGCTAGAGATCGGGTCGGCAGCTACTCTGGGGCCAACGTCCTGACTTTC.

This clonotype has ten or more counts. The chain combines TRBV18 with TRBJ1-6; no definite D call. CDR1 KGHSH and CDR2 LQKENI come from the germline V gene. Trimming cost V 3 bases and J 7 bases, with 10 bases left between them. The CDR3 totals 14 residues. The CDR3 DNA reads TGTGCCAGCTCACCGACGGATATCAATTCACCCCTCCACTTT. It is translated as CASSPTDINSPLHF.

This clonotype was seen many times. The chain links TRBV28 to TRBJ2-7; D is possibly TRBD1 (5 bases). CDR1 and CDR2 (germline): MDHEN, SYDVKM. Trimming took off 5 bases at V and 4 bases at J, with 9 bases between the two ends. There are 12 residues in the CDR3. CDR3 amino acids: CASSQRGYEQYF. The DNA for the CDR3 is TGTGCCAGCAGTCAAAGGGGATACGAGCAGTACTTC.

This clonotype was observed at least ten times. The chain joins TRBV28 to TRBJ2-1, with 8 bases matching TRBD2. Germline assignment: CDR1 MDHEN and CDR2 SYDVKM. The trim removed 6 bases at V and 5 bases at J, leaving 12 bases unmatched. The CDR3 has 16 amino acids. Here the CDR3 reads CASSLYGGGRDNEQFF. The CDR3, as DNA: TGTGCCAGCAGCCTATACGGGGGGGGGCGAGACAATGAGCAGTTCTTC.